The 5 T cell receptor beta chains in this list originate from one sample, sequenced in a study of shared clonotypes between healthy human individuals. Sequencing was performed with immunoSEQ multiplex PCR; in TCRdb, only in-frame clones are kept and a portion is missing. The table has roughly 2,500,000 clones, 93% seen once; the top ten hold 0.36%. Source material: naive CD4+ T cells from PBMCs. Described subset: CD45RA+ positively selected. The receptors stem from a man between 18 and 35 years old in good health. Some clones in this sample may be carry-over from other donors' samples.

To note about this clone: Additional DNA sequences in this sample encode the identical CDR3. This CDR3 reads CASSLPGGNTEAFF. DNA of the CDR3: TGTGCCAGCAGCTTGCCAGGGGGGAACACTGAAGCTTTCTTT. The rearrangement uses TRBV5-6 and TRBJ1-1, with TRBD1 matching 7 bases. The CDR3 has 14 amino acids. The junction had 1 base not matched to a gene; V was cut back by 1 base and J by 1 base. In germline, CDR1 is SGHDT, CDR2 YYEEEE.

In DNA, the CDR3 is TGTGCCTGGAGTGATCCGGGACAGGGGGTCGTAGCTTTCTTT. Encoded protein: CAWSDPGQGVVAFF. The chain combines TRBV30 with TRBJ1-1, with 11 positions matching TRBD1. Germline V gene data show CDR1 as GTSNPN and CDR2 as SVGIG (reference sequence). This CDR3 region has 14 residues. V lost 1 base to trimming and J lost 10 bases; unmatched junction nucleotides: 8.

The CDR3 is CASMLVRGNTEAFF. For the CDR3, the DNA is TGTGCCAGCATGTTAGTTCGGGGGAACACTGAAGCTTTCTTT. This sequence joins TRBV27 and TRBJ1-1, with no clear D. CDR1 MNHEY and CDR2 SMNVEV come from the germline V gene (reference sequence). V lost 7 bases, J lost 1 base, and 13 bases lay in between. The length of the CDR3 is 14 residues.

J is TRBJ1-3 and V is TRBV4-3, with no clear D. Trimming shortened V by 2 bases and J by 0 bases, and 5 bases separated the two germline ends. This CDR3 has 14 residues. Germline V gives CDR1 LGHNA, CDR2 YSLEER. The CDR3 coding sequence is TGCGCCAGCAGCCAATTAGGCTCTGGAAACACCATATATTTT. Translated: CASSQLGSGNTIYF.

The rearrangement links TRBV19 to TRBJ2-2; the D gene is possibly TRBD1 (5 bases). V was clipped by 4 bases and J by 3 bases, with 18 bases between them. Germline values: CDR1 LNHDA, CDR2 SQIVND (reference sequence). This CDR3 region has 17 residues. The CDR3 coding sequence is TGTGCCAGTAGTACCTCGACAGACCCCAAATACACCGGGGAGCTGTTTTTT. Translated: CASSTSTDPKYTGELFF.